This T cell receptor (beta chain) was captured in a study of cytomegalovirus exposure and HLA in healthy donors. The PCR had 60 Vbeta and 13 Jbeta primers. Assay used: immunoSEQ multiplex PCR; TCRdb lists only in-frame clones, some missing. Among approximately 190,000 clones listed, approximately 82% were seen once. Study-wide findings and caveats: Across donors, sequencing depth was assumed by presence/absence analyses to be roughly uniform.

V was trimmed by 3 bases and J by 2 bases, leaving 7 bases between them. The CDR3 covers 13 residues. Germline values: CDR1 SGHTA, CDR2 FQGNSA. Concerning this clone itself: Its cognate antigen is unknown.

This TCR derives from a woman between 18 and 30 years old in good health and CMV-seropositive. Material: PBMCs. The J gene is TRBJ2-5, the V gene TRBV7-2; D is uncertain. Here the CDR3 DNA reads TGTGCCAGCAGCTTCTACAGACAAGAGACCCAGTACTTC. It is translated as CASSFYRQETQYF.